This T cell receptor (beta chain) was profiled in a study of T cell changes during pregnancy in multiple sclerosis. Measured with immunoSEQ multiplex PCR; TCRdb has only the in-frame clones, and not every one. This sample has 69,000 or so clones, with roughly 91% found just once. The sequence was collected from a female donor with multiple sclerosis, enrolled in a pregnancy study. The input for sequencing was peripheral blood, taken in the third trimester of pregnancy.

CDR3 sequence (DNA): TGTGCCAGCACTGCCTACAATGAGCAGTTCTTC. This sequence encodes CASTAYNEQFF. The chain recombines TRBV6-1 with TRBJ2-1; D is undetermined. V was clipped by 7 bases and J by 2 bases, with 3 bases between them. Germline V CDR1 and CDR2: MNHNS, SASEGT. The CDR3 has 11 amino acids.